A single TCR beta chain is shown here with its context. Study processing details: The authors estimated nucleated cell counts from reference gene primer amplification. Produced via immunoSEQ multiplex PCR; TCRdb's table is partial and in-frame only. V, J and clone size are taken as reported in that table, and D and trimming were inferred from the DNA itself. The data show about 56,000 clones, with roughly 89% seen just once and about 46% held by the top ten. This entry belongs to a study of blood T cell repertoires in COVID-19. Overall study: Both acute and convalescent COVID-19 samples were obtained from the United States, Italy and Spain.

While infection was still active, Seattle patients were enrolled and then followed longitudinally. Trimming cost V 9 bases and J 0 bases, with 6 bases left between them. Looked up from germline, CDR1 is KGHDR and CDR2 is SFDVKD. The CDR3 has 12 amino acids. The chain uses TRBV24-1 and TRBJ2-3; D not resolved. The receptor comes from a woman aged 55-75 years with COVID-19, enrolled during active disease. The sequencing input was peripheral blood. CDR3 loop: CATRSSTDTQYF. DNA for the CDR3: TGTGCCACCCGGTCCAGCACAGATACGCAGTATTTT.